These T cell receptor beta chains were read from a single sample in a study of blood T cell repertoires in COVID-19. Using immunoSEQ multiplex PCR, the repertoire was profiled, and TCRdb retains in-frame clones only, with some absent. The table includes over 70,000 clones, about 87% detected once. The specimen was peripheral blood. The source is a man older than 75 with acute or convalescent COVID-19. Both conserved end residues are part of each CDR3. A D gene is named only where the DNA matches it firmly. The listing skips clone size in some rows; elsewhere it reads once, few, many or a size class.

d_gene: .
abundance: .
v_gene: TRBV11-1
j_gene: TRBJ2-1
CDR3nt: TGTGCCAGCAGCTCTAGGTTGAACAATGAGCAGTTCTTC
CDR3aa: CASSSRLNNEQFF

d_gene: .
abundance: .
v_gene: TRBV5-1
j_gene: TRBJ2-5
CDR3nt: TGCGCCAGCAGCTTCGGCAGGGCCCAAGAGACCCAGTACTTC
CDR3aa: CASSFGRAQETQYF

d_gene: .
abundance: few
v_gene: TRBV2
j_gene: TRBJ2-5
CDR3nt: TGTGCCAGCAGTGAAGAACGAGGAGAGACCCAGTACTTC
CDR3aa: CASSEERGETQYF

d_gene: .
abundance: many
v_gene: TRBV3-1/TRBV3-2
j_gene: TRBJ1-5
CDR3nt: TGTGCCAGCAGCGGGGCAGGGGATCAGCCCCAGCATTTT
CDR3aa: CASSGAGDQPQHF

d_gene: TRBD2
abundance: .
v_gene: TRBV7-9
j_gene: TRBJ2-3
CDR3nt: TGTGCCAGCGGGAGGGTTTCTAGCACAGATACGCAGTATTTT
CDR3aa: CASGRVSSTDTQYF

d_gene: TRBD2
abundance: once
v_gene: TRBV7-2
j_gene: TRBJ2-3
CDR3nt: TGTGCCAGCAGCTTAGATAGCGGGGGCCGGATGGATACGCAGTATTTT
CDR3aa: CASSLDSGGRMDTQYF

d_gene: TRBD1
abundance: .
v_gene: TRBV3-1/TRBV3-2
j_gene: TRBJ2-7
CDR3nt: TGTGCCAGCGCCCAAGCTCAAACAGGGGTGAACGAGCAGTACTTC
CDR3aa: CASAQAQTGVNEQYF

d_gene: .
abundance: .
v_gene: TRBV18
j_gene: TRBJ1-2
CDR3nt: TGTGCCAGCTCAACCGGACAGTTTTCTGGCTACACCTTC
CDR3aa: CASSTGQFSGYTF

d_gene: .
abundance: .
v_gene: TRBV19
j_gene: TRBJ1-2
CDR3nt: TGTGCCAGCGGGGTTTGGGACACCTATGGCTACACCTTC
CDR3aa: CASGVWDTYGYTF

d_gene: .
abundance: .
v_gene: TRBV9
j_gene: TRBJ2-2
CDR3nt: TGTGCCAGCAGCGTAGGCGGTAGACTTAAAACCGGGGAGCTGTTTTTT
CDR3aa: CASSVGGRLKTGELFF

d_gene: .
abundance: .
v_gene: TRBV3-1/TRBV3-2
j_gene: TRBJ1-3
CDR3nt: TGTGCCAGCGACCGTTCGGGCTCTGGAAACACCATATATTTT
CDR3aa: CASDRSGSGNTIYF

d_gene: .
abundance: .
v_gene: TRBV11-2
j_gene: TRBJ1-1
CDR3nt: TGTGCCAGCAGTTACCAACAGGGAGGGACTGAAGCTTTCTTT
CDR3aa: CASSYQQGGTEAFF

d_gene: .
abundance: .
v_gene: TRBV6-5
j_gene: TRBJ1-1
CDR3nt: TGTGCCAGCAGTTACTCGTTTAGGGGTGAAGCTTTCTTT
CDR3aa: CASSYSFRGEAFF

d_gene: .
abundance: .
v_gene: TRBV11-1
j_gene: TRBJ1-3
CDR3nt: TGTGCCAGCAGCTTATCCAGGAACTCTGGAAACACCATATATTTT
CDR3aa: CASSLSRNSGNTIYF

d_gene: TRBD2
abundance: .
v_gene: TRBV27
j_gene: TRBJ2-1
CDR3nt: TGTGCCAGCAGTAAGGGGGGACTAGCGGGATTCAAGCAGTTCTTC
CDR3aa: CASSKGGLAGFKQFF

d_gene: .
abundance: .
v_gene: TRBV2
j_gene: TRBJ2-3
CDR3nt: TGTGCCAGCAGACTCCCTCTCACAGATACGCAGTATTTT
CDR3aa: CASRLPLTDTQYF

d_gene: .
abundance: .
v_gene: TRBV6-2/TRBV6-3
j_gene: TRBJ1-2
CDR3nt: TGTGCCAGCAGTGAGATCGGACAGCCCCTGTTCTATGGCTACACCTTC
CDR3aa: CASSEIGQPLFYGYTF

d_gene: TRBD1
abundance: .
v_gene: TRBV6-2/TRBV6-3
j_gene: TRBJ1-2
CDR3nt: TGTGCCAGCAGTTACCCGACAGGGTTCGGCTATGGCTACACCTTC
CDR3aa: CASSYPTGFGYGYTF

d_gene: .
abundance: .
v_gene: TRBV6-5
j_gene: TRBJ1-5
CDR3nt: TGTGCCAGCAGAGCGGACGGGAACAATCAGCCCCAGCATTTT
CDR3aa: CASRADGNNQPQHF

d_gene: TRBD2
abundance: .
v_gene: TRBV2
j_gene: TRBJ2-3
CDR3nt: TGTGCCAGCAAGGCTAGCGGGAGCACAGATACGCAGTATTTT
CDR3aa: CASKASGSTDTQYF

d_gene: .
abundance: .
v_gene: TRBV7-8
j_gene: TRBJ1-1
CDR3nt: TGTGCCAGCAGCCCCTACAGCACTGAAGCTTTCTTT
CDR3aa: CASSPYSTEAFF

d_gene: TRBD2
abundance: .
v_gene: TRBV19
j_gene: TRBJ2-5
CDR3nt: TGTGCCAGTAGTACCGGACTAGCGGGTGCCATGTACCAAGAGACCCAGTACTTC
CDR3aa: CASSTGLAGAMYQETQYF

d_gene: .
abundance: once
v_gene: TRBV7-9
j_gene: TRBJ1-5
CDR3nt: TGTGCCAGCAGCTTAGGGGCAGGGAATAGCAATCAGCCCCAGCATTTT
CDR3aa: CASSLGAGNSNQPQHF

d_gene: .
abundance: .
v_gene: TRBV7-2
j_gene: TRBJ1-5
CDR3nt: TGTGCCAGCAGCTTAGGGATGGGCAGGGATATGTATAGCAATCAGCCCCAGCATTTT
CDR3aa: CASSLGMGRDMYSNQPQHF

d_gene: .
abundance: few
v_gene: TRBV19
j_gene: TRBJ1-5
CDR3nt: TGTGCCAGTAGTATAAGGGGGGGAGGCCAGCCCCAGCATTTT
CDR3aa: CASSIRGGGQPQHF

d_gene: TRBD1
abundance: .
v_gene: TRBV29-1
j_gene: TRBJ1-1
CDR3nt: TGCAGCGGAACAGGGGGTCTCACTGAAGCTTTCTTT
CDR3aa: CSGTGGLTEAFF

d_gene: .
abundance: few
v_gene: TRBV19
j_gene: TRBJ1-2
CDR3nt: TGTGCCAGTAGTCCCGGACAGTGGAGTAGGGCAGGCTACACCTTC
CDR3aa: CASSPGQWSRAGYTF

d_gene: TRBD2
abundance: .
v_gene: TRBV27
j_gene: TRBJ2-5
CDR3nt: TGTGCCAGCAGTTTGGGACTAGCGGGGGTGATGGATACCCAGTACTTC
CDR3aa: CASSLGLAGVMDTQYF

d_gene: TRBD2
abundance: .
v_gene: TRBV7-6
j_gene: TRBJ2-2
CDR3nt: TGTGCCAGCAGCTCTTCGCCACTAGCGGGAGGTGGCACCGGGGAGCTGTTTTTT
CDR3aa: CASSSSPLAGGGTGELFF

d_gene: TRBD1
abundance: .
v_gene: TRBV27
j_gene: TRBJ1-2
CDR3nt: TGTGCCAGCAGGGACAGGGTTAACTATGGCTACACCTTC
CDR3aa: CASRDRVNYGYTF

d_gene: .
abundance: .
v_gene: TRBV20-1
j_gene: TRBJ1-2
CDR3nt: TGCAGTGCTTTCACAGGGTACGGCTACACCTTC
CDR3aa: CSAFTGYGYTF

d_gene: .
abundance: .
v_gene: TRBV29-1
j_gene: TRBJ1-1
CDR3nt: TGCAGCGTTAGGGGCAGAATGAACACTGAAGCTTTCTTT
CDR3aa: CSVRGRMNTEAFF

d_gene: .
abundance: .
v_gene: TRBV10-2
j_gene: TRBJ2-2
CDR3nt: TGCGCCAGCAGGGACTTAGTCGAGCTGTTTTTT
CDR3aa: CASRDLVELFF

d_gene: .
abundance: few
v_gene: TRBV2
j_gene: TRBJ2-3
CDR3nt: TGTGCCAGCACGTCGGAGAACACAGATACGCAGTATTTT
CDR3aa: CASTSENTDTQYF

d_gene: TRBD2
abundance: .
v_gene: TRBV5-6
j_gene: TRBJ2-7
CDR3nt: TGTGCCAGCAGCTGGGGGGCGGGAGGAGGGACGTACTTC
CDR3aa: CASSWGAGGGTYF

d_gene: .
abundance: .
v_gene: TRBV6-5
j_gene: TRBJ2-5
CDR3nt: TGTGCCAGCAGTTACTCGGGCGGGGCGGAGACCCAGTACTTC
CDR3aa: CASSYSGGAETQYF

d_gene: .
abundance: .
v_gene: TRBV11-1
j_gene: TRBJ1-1
CDR3nt: TGTGCCAGCAGCTTCGGGAAGACTGAAGCTTTCTTT
CDR3aa: CASSFGKTEAFF

d_gene: .
abundance: .
v_gene: TRBV19
j_gene: TRBJ1-2
CDR3nt: TGTGCCAGTAGTACCACGATGGGAGGGAGTCTTCTTCAGGGCTACACCTTC
CDR3aa: CASSTTMGGSLLQGYTF

d_gene: .
abundance: once
v_gene: TRBV12-3/TRBV12-4
j_gene: TRBJ1-2
CDR3nt: TGTGCCAGCAGTTTTGGGGGGGCTAATGGCTACACCTTC
CDR3aa: CASSFGGANGYTF

d_gene: .
abundance: few
v_gene: TRBV7-2
j_gene: TRBJ1-5
CDR3nt: TGTGCCAGCAGCTTACTGCCGGAGCCTAGCAATCAGCCCCAGCATTTT
CDR3aa: CASSLLPEPSNQPQHF

d_gene: TRBD2
abundance: .
v_gene: TRBV2
j_gene: TRBJ2-1
CDR3nt: TGTGCCAGCAGCCCAGCCGGGACTACGTACAATGAGCAGTTCTTC
CDR3aa: CASSPAGTTYNEQFF

d_gene: .
abundance: .
v_gene: TRBV4-1
j_gene: TRBJ1-1
CDR3nt: TGCGCCAGCAGCCAAGAGGGGAGAGGACGCACGGGGAACACTGAAGCTTTCTTT
CDR3aa: CASSQEGRGRTGNTEAFF

d_gene: .
abundance: .
v_gene: TRBV19
j_gene: TRBJ1-3
CDR3nt: TGTGCCAGTAACCAGGGTACCGGAAACACCATATATTTT
CDR3aa: CASNQGTGNTIYF

d_gene: .
abundance: .
v_gene: TRBV3-1/TRBV3-2
j_gene: TRBJ1-4
CDR3nt: TGTGCCAGCAGCCAACTTGGACAGCCAAATGAAAAACTGTTTTTT
CDR3aa: CASSQLGQPNEKLFF

d_gene: .
abundance: .
v_gene: TRBV29-1
j_gene: TRBJ1-6
CDR3nt: TGCAGCGCGGGACAATCTCTTTATTCACCCCTCCACTTT
CDR3aa: CSAGQSLYSPLHF

d_gene: TRBD1
abundance: .
v_gene: TRBV19
j_gene: TRBJ1-2
CDR3nt: TGTGCCAGTAGTTCGCACAGGGGGGGCTACTATGGCTACACCTTC
CDR3aa: CASSSHRGGYYGYTF

d_gene: TRBD1
abundance: .
v_gene: TRBV19
j_gene: TRBJ1-2
CDR3nt: TGTGCCAGTATCGGGACAGGGTACGGCTACACCTTC
CDR3aa: CASIGTGYGYTF

d_gene: TRBD2
abundance: .
v_gene: TRBV9
j_gene: TRBJ2-5
CDR3nt: TGTGCCAGCAGCGTAGGAGTAGCGGGGGGGCAAGAGACCCAGTACTTC
CDR3aa: CASSVGVAGGQETQYF

d_gene: TRBD2
abundance: .
v_gene: TRBV6-2/TRBV6-3
j_gene: TRBJ2-1
CDR3nt: TGTGCCAGCAGTCCGGGACTAGCGGGAGGGCGGACCTACAATGAGCAGTTCTTC
CDR3aa: CASSPGLAGGRTYNEQFF